This T cell receptor beta chain was observed in a study of blood T cell repertoires in COVID-19 (dated by TCRdb to between 2020 and 2021). Regarding the study in general: Samples covering the acute and convalescent phases of COVID-19 were provided by collaborators in the United States, Italy and Spain. HLA class I and class II types, where available, came from metadata supplied by the sample provider rather than from assay-based typing. The samples were drawn from the first 160 participants of the ongoing ImmuneRACE study and from 1,254 subjects provided by 6 global collaborators. The repertoires were released in a freely available public database intended as a resource for research on the immune response to SARS-CoV-2. A de-identified subject ID, COVID-19 status, age in years and sex were almost always included in the sample metadata. The material from the prospective study consisted of cDNA or gDNA derived from T cells, B-cell-depleted T cells, or PBMCs. The dataset comprised deeply sampled blood TCRbeta repertoires from subjects exposed to, actively infected with, or recovered from COVID-19. Overall results and qualifications from the work: The quantity of clinical and demographic metadata differed by source and by participant and was supplied without curation.

On this clone: Its binding antigen is unknown. There are no base qualities to consult, and no much larger clone falls within one base.

V is cut back by 3 bases and J by 0 bases, with 4 bases in the junction unmatched. Spanning cysteine to phenylalanine, the CDR3 consists of 16 amino acids. Left in the record is the CDR3 DNA by itself, 48 bases read in frame from the first base. Reading the germline V gene gives CDR1 ENHRY and CDR2 SYGVKD. Collaborating institutions collected whole blood in K2EDTA tubes following their own protocols. For TCRbeta analysis, collaborators shipped samples as frozen whole blood, isolated PBMCs, or DNA extracted from either of those sample types. TCRbeta CDR3 regions were amplified from genomic DNA using the immunoSEQ Assay, a bias-controlled multiplex PCR. The study's processing was this. Nucleated cell counts per sample were estimated from amplification of reference gene primers within the assay. To quantify the absolute abundance of each unique TCRbeta CDR3 rearrangement, sequence reads were collapsed and filtered. For each sample, productive Simpson clonality was calculated by taking the square root of Simpson's diversity index across productive rearrangements. TCRdb carries this immuneACCESS record with in-frame sequences only. Its versions omit some clonotypes, under half of them owing to an unresolved V gene in the studies checked, with the rest unexplained. Clone size and the V and J calls come from that table; the DNA yielded D and trimming. Across this sample there are around 57,000 clones, with 85% to 90% seen only once. The top ten clonotypes cover about a fifth of the sample.

The rearranged chain carries TRBV10-3 and TRBJ2-1; 8 nucleotides in the junction match TRBD2. The TCR sequence derives from a woman of 80 years or more with active COVID-19. Sequenced: peripheral blood. The CDR3 in this case is CAISDPGTSSYNEQFF. The DNA sequence reads TGTGCCATCAGTGACCCCGGGACTAGCTCCTACAATGAGCAGTTCTTC.